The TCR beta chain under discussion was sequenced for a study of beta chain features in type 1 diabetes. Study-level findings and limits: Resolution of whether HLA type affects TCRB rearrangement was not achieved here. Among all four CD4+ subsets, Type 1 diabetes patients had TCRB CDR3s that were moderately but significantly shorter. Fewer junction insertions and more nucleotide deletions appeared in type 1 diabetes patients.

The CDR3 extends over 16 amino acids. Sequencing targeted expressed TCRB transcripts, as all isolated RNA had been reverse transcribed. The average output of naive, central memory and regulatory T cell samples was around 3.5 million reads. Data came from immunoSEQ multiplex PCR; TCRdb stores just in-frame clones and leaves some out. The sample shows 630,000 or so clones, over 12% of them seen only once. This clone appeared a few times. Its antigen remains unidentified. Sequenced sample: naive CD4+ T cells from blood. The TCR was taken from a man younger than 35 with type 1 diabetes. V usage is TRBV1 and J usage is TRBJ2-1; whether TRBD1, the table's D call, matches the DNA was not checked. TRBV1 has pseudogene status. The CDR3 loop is CTSNQSPGASYNEQFF. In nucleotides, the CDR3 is TGCACCAGCAACCAGTCCCCAGGGGCATCCTACAATGAGCAGTTCTTC.